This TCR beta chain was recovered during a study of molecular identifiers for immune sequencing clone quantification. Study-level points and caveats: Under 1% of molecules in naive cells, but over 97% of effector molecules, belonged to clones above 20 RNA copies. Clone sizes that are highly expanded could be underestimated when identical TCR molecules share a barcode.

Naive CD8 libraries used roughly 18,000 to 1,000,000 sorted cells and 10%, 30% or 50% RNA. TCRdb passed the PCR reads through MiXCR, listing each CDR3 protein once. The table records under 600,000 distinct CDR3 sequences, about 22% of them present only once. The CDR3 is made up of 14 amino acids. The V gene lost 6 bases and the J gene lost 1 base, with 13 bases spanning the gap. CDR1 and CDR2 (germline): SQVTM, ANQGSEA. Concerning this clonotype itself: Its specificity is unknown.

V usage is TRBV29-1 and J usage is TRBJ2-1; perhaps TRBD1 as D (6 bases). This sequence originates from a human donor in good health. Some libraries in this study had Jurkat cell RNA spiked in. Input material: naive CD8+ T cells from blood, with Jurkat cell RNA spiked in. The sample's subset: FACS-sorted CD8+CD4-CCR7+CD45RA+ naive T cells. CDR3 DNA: TGCAGCGTCGACGGGACACTATCCTACAATGAGCAGTTCTTC. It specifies CSVDGTLSYNEQFF.